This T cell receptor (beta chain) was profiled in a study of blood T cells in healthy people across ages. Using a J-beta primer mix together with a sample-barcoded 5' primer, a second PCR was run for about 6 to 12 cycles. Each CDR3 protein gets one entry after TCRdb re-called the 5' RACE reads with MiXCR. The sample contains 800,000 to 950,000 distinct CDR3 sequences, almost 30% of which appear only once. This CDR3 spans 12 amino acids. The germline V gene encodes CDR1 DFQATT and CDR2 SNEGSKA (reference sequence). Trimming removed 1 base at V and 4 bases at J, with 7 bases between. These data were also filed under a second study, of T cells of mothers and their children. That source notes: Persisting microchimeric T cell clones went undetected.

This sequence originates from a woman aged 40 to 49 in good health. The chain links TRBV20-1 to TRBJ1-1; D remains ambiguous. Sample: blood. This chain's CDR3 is CSARGAGTEAFF. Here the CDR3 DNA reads TGCAGTGCTAGAGGGGCCGGCACTGAAGCTTTCTTT.